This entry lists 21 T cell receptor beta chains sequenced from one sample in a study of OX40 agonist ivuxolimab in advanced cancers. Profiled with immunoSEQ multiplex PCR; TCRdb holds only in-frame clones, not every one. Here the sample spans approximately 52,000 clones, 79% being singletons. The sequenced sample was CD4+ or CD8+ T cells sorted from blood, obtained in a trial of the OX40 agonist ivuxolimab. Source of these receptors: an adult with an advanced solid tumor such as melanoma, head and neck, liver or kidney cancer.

The CDR3 sequence is CASSLDVGGSFNEQFF. CDR3 in DNA: TGCGCCAGCAGCTTGGACGTGGGCGGGAGTTTCAATGAGCAGTTCTTC. The chain employs TRBV5-1 and TRBJ2-1, with TRBD2 matching over 7 bases. The CDR3 runs 16 residues. Trimming cost V 0 bases and J 6 bases; bases outside gene matches: 9. Germline CDR1 SGHRS, CDR2 YFSETQ.

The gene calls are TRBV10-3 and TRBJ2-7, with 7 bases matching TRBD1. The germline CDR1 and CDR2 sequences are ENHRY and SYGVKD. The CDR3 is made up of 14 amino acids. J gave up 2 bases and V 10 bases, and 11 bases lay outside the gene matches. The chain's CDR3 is CASRDGTATYEQYF. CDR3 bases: TGTGCCAGCAGGGACGGGACAGCGACCTACGAGCAGTACTTC.

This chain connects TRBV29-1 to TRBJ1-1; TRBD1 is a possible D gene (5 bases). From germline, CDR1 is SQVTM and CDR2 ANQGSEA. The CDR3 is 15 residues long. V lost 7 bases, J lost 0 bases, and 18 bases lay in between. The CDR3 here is CSATPFRGLNTEAFF. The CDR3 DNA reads TGCAGCGCCACTCCATTTAGGGGCCTGAACACTGAAGCTTTCTTT. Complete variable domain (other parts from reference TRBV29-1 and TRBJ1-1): SAVISQKPSRDICQRGTSLTIQCQVDSQVTMMFWYRQQPGQSLTLIATANQGSEATYESGFVIDKFPISRPNLTFSTLTVSNMSPEDSSIYLCSATPFRGLNTEAFFGQGTRLTVV.

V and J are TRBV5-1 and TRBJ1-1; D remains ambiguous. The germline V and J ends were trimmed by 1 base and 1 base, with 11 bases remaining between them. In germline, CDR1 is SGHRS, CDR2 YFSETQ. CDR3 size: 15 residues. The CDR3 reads CASSLSPRPNTEAFF. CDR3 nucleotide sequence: TGCGCCAGCAGCTTGAGCCCTCGACCGAACACTGAAGCTTTCTTT.

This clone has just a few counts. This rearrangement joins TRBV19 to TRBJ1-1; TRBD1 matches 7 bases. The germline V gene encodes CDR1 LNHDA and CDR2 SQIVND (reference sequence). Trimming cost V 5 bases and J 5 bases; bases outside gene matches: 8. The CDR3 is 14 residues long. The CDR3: CASSPQTGSTEAFF. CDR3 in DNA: TGTGCCAGTAGTCCCCAGACAGGGAGTACTGAAGCTTTCTTT.

CDR3 sequence (DNA): TGTGCCAGCAGCGTAGAAGGGAACTATGGCTACACCTTC. This translates into CASSVEGNYGYTF. V is TRBV9 and J is TRBJ1-2; D remains ambiguous. Deletions cut 0 bases from V and 2 bases from J, with 5 bases between. The CDR3 extends over 13 amino acids. The germline V gene has CDR1 SGDLS and CDR2 YYNGEE.

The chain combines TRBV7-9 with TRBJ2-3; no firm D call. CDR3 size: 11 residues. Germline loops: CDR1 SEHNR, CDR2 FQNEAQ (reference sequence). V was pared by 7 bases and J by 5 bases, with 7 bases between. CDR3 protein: CASTLKDTQYF. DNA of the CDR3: TGTGCCAGCACCCTAAAAGATACGCAGTATTTT.

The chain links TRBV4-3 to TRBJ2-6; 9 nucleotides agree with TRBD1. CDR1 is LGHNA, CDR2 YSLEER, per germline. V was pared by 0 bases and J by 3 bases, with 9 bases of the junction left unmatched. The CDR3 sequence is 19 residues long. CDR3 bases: TGCGCCAGCAGCCAAGACCCCATGACAGGGGGGAGTGGGGCCAACGTCCTGACTTTC. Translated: CASSQDPMTGGSGANVLTF.

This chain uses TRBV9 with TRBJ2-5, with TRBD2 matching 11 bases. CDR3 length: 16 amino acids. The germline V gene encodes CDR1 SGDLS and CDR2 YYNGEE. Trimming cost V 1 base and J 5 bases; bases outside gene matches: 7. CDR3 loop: CASSVLSGGAGETQYF. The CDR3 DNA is TGTGCCAGCAGCGTACTTAGCGGGGGGGCGGGTGAGACCCAGTACTTC. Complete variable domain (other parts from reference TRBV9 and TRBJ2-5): DSGVTQTPKHLITATGQRVTLRCSPRSGDLSVYWYQQSLDQGLQFLIQYYNGEERAKGNILERFSAQQFPDLHSELNLSSLELGDSALYFCASSVLSGGAGETQYFGPGTRLLVL.

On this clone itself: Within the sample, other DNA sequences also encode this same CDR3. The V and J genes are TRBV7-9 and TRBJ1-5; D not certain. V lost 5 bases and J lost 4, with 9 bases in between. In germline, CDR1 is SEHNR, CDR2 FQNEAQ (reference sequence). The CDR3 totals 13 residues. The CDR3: CASSRDRNQPQHF. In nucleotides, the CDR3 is TGTGCCAGCAGCCGAGACCGAAATCAGCCCCAGCATTTT.

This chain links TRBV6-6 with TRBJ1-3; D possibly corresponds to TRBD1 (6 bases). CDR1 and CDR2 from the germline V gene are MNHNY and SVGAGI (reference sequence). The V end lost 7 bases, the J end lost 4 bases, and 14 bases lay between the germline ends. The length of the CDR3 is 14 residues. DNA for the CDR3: TGTGCCAGCACATCGGGGGCGCAAGGAAACACCATATATTTT. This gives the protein CASTSGAQGNTIYF.

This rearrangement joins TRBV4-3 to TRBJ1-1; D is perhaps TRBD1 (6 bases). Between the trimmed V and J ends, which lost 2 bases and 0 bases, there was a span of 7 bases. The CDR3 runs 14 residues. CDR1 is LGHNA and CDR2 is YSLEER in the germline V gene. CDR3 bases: TGCGCCAGCAGCCAAAGGGGGGTGAACACTGAAGCTTTCTTT. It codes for CASSQRGVNTEAFF.

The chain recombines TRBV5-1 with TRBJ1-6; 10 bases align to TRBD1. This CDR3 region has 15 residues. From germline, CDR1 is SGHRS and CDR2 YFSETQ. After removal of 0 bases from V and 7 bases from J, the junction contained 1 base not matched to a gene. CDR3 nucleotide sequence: TGCGCCAGCAGCTTGGGACAGGGGGCCAATTCACCCCTCCACTTT. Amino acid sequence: CASSLGQGANSPLHF.

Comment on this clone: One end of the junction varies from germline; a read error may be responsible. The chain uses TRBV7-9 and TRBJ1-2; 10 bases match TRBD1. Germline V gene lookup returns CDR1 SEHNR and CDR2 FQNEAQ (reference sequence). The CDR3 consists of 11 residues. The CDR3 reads CASSLDRTGGF. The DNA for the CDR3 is TGTGCCAGCAGCTTAGACCGGACAGGGGGCTTC.

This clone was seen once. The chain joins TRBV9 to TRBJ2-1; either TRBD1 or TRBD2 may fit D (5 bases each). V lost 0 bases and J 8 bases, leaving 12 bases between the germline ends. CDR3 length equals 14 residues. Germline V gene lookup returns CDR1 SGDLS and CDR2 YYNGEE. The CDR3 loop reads CASSVGGPPHEQFF. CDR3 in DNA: TGTGCCAGCAGCGTAGGGGGACCACCACATGAGCAGTTCTTC.

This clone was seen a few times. This CDR3 reads CASSQVTLSPLHF. The CDR3, as DNA: TGTGCCAGCAGCCAAGTGACCCTTTCACCCCTCCACTTT. V and J are TRBV6-5 and TRBJ1-6; D not resolved. The V and J ends lost 6 bases and 9 bases respectively, with 12 bases between them. This CDR3 spans 13 amino acids. CDR1 MNHEY and CDR2 SVGAGI come from the germline V gene.

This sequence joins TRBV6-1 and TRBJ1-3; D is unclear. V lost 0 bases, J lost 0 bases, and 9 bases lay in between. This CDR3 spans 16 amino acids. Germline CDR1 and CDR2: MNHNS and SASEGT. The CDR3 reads CASSEAVSFSGNTIYF. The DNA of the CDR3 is TGTGCCAGCAGTGAAGCGGTGAGCTTCTCTGGAAACACCATATATTTT.

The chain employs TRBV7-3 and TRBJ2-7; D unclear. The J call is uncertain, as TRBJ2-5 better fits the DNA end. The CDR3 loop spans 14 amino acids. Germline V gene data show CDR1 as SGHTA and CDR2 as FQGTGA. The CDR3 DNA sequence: TGTGCCAGCAGCTTAAGGGGTAGCCTAGAGACCCAGTACTTC. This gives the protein CASSLRGSLETQYF.

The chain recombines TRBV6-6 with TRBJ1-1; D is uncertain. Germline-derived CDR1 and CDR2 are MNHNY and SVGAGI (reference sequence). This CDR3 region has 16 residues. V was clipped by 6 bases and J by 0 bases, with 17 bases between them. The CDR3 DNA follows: TGTGCCAGCAGCCGCCGGGCAACCCGGCTGAACACTGAAGCTTTCTTT. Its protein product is CASSRRATRLNTEAFF.

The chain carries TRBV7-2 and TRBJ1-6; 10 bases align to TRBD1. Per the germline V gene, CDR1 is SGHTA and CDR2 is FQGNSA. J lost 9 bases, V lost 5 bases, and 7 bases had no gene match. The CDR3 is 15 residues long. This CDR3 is CASSRDRGGVSPLHF. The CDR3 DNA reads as TGTGCCAGCAGCCGGGACAGGGGAGGGGTTTCACCCCTCCACTTT.

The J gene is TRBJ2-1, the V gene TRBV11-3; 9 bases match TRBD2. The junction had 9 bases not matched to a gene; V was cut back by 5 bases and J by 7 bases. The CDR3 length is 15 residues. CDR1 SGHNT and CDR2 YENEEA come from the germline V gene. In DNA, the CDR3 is TGTGCCAGCAGCCCAGGGGTTAGCGGGAGAAATGAGCAGTTCTTC. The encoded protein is CASSPGVSGRNEQFF.